This T cell receptor beta chain was sequenced during a study of blood T cells in healthy people across ages (dated by TCRdb to about 2015). Regarding the research as a whole: In model experiments, template switching captured roughly one uniquely barcoded TCR beta cDNA molecule for every two T cells. The study measured age-related changes in TCR beta repertoire diversity using deep sequencing normalized with unique cDNA molecular identifiers. The donors were divided into four age groups: young (average around 16 years), middle-aged (around 41), aged (around 67) and long-lived (about 84). To avoid experimental bias, donors of different ages were distributed randomly across sequencing lanes. The study analyzed two additional independent replicas of 1 million unique cDNA reads from the same blood draw for two donors, one aged 18 to 30 and one aged 80 or older.

On the study overall, not on this receptor specifically: Observed TCR beta diversity per million T cells fell roughly linearly with age, and a significant reduction was already apparent by age roughly 40. Compared with the aged group, the long-lived group had more naive CD4+ T cells, fewer expanded clones and increased TCR diversity, a pattern suggesting age selection. Bulk unsorted PBMC profiling prevented conclusive comparison of naive and antigen-experienced compartments. Because donor CMV infection status was unknown, age-related changes in expanded clonotypes were potentially confounded. Total diversity estimates from one million sequenced T cells were considered lower bounds and underestimates. The percentage of naive T cells measured by flow cytometry correlated strongly with observed TCR beta diversity.

Comment on this clonotype: Which antigen it targets is not known. Base-call qualities are not available, and no considerably larger clone is one nucleotide away.

Based on the germline V gene, the CDR1 and CDR2 sequences are SGHAT and FQNNGV. Inclusive of the bounding cysteine and phenylalanine, the CDR3 is 15 residues long. The only DNA kept is the CDR3, 45 bases in frame from the first base. V is cut by 6 bases and J by 1 base, and the space between the germline ends is 15 bases. The donors were a few dozen Caucasian individuals from Russia, aged about 6 to 100 years, who were systemically healthy. Ten milliliters of peripheral blood were drawn from each donor into EDTA-treated Vacutainer tubes. PBMCs were isolated by Ficoll-Paque density-gradient centrifugation, with at least 7 million obtained per sample. Trizol reagent was used to extract total RNA from the PBMCs, yielding at least 5 micrograms per sample. Naive CD45RAhigh/CD27high T cell percentages were measured by flow cytometry on a PBMC aliquot from every donor. Library preparation was by 5' RACE. Sequencing was performed on an Illumina HiSeq 2500. A second PCR of roughly 7 to 11 cycles was performed with a sample-barcoded 5' primer and a J-beta primer mix. A unique molecular identifier was introduced onto each TCR beta cDNA molecule by a template-switch 5' adaptor carrying 12 random nucleotides. Each sample yielded at least 2.5 million CDR3-containing paired-end reads. The Mint cDNA synthesis kit, primed by a TRBC-specific oligonucleotide, was used to synthesize first-strand cDNA from all RNA. Following uracil-DNA glycosylase treatment, a first 18-cycle PCR with universal primers M1SS and BC2_uni_R was performed on all cDNA. The authors' pipeline ran thus. Normalization of each sample was performed by random selection of 1 million high-quality reads, each carrying a distinct molecular identifier. Instead of being binned into consensus sequences, reads that shared molecular identifiers were thrown out. CDR3 identification, clonotype clustering and error correction used MiTCR with a Q25 quality threshold and the strictest error-elimination algorithm. A nonparametric unseen species model with Euler transformation was used to estimate a lower bound on total TCR beta diversity. TCRdb reworked the public reads: Q25 trimming with fastp, MiXCR clone assembly, productive beta chains retained. Every CDR3 protein is listed once, alongside the most common genes and DNA of its rows. V and J calls and clone size were set by TCRdb, not the authors. For this sample the table gives nearly 1 million distinct CDR3 sequences, of which 51% were detected only once. 20% to 25% of the sample lies in the top ten.

The clonotype comes from a woman aged 60-75 years in good health. This receptor chain uses TRBV11-2 and TRBJ1-1; 5 matching bases give a weak D call of TRBD1. The sample consisted of blood. The DNA is TGTGCCAGCAGGTATCCGGGACGGAAGAACACTGAAGCTTTCTTT. It specifies CASRYPGRKNTEAFF.